This TCR beta chain was documented in a study of blood T cell repertoires in COVID-19. Study-level information: Spain, Italy and the United States supplied samples that represented acute and convalescent COVID-19. In each case, the material was cDNA or gDNA derived from T cells, B-cell-depleted T cells, or PBMCs.

The table came from immunoSEQ multiplex PCR; TCRdb's copy has only in-frame clones and leaves some out. This sample has about 110,000 clones; roughly 80% occur once, and the top ten carry 11% to 15%. This CDR3 comprises 17 residues. The V gene's germline CDR1 is MGHDK and CDR2 SYGVNS. V gave up 6 bases and J gave up 2 bases; unmatched junction bases: 10. The sample consisted of peripheral blood. The sequence was obtained from a woman aged 55-69 years with acute or convalescent COVID-19. The rearrangement uses TRBV25-1 and TRBJ2-3; TRBD2 agrees at 11 bases. This CDR3 is CASRETSGISITDTQYF. The CDR3 DNA reads as TGTGCCAGCAGGGAGACTAGCGGGATTTCTATCACAGATACGCAGTATTTT.